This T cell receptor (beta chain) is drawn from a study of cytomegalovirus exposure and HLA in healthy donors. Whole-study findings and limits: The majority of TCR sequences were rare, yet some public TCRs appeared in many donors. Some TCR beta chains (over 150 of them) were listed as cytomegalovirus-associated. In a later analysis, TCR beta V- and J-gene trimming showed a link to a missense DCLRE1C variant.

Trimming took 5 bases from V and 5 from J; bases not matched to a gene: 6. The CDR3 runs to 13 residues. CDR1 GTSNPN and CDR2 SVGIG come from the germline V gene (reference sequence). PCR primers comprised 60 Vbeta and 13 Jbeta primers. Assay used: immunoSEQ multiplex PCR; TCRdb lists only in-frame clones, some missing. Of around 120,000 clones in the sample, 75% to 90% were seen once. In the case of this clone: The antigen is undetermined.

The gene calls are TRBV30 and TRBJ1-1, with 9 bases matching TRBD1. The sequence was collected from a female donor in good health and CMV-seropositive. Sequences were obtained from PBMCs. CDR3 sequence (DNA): TGTGCCTGGGGGGGACAGGGAGGAACTGAAGCTTTCTTT. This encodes CAWGGQGGTEAFF.